The clone carrying this T cell receptor beta chain was seen ten or more times. This sample is drawn from a study of patients and donors after allogeneic stem cell transplantation. CDR3 size: 16 residues. The V and J ends lost 2 bases and 4 bases respectively, with 17 bases between them. Germline V gene data show CDR1 as MNHEY and CDR2 as SVGAGI. TCRdb ran MiXCR on the RT-PCR reads and lists one entry per CDR3 protein. Of about a million distinct CDR3 sequences listed, over 15% were seen once; the top ten hold 6%. The V gene is TRBV6-5, the J gene TRBJ2-5, with D unresolved. This TCR was sampled from a human donor who was either an allogeneic HSCT recipient or a stem cell or donor lymphocyte infusion donor (not recorded which). It is not recorded whose cells these are; they may come from a transplant donor. Material: blood, either unsorted or a sorted T cell fraction (not recorded which). CDR3 in amino acids: CASSYHKSEVAETQYF. The CDR3 coding sequence is TGTGCCAGCAGTTACCATAAGAGCGAAGTAGCAGAGACCCAGTACTTC.